This T cell receptor beta chain was identified during a study of blood T cell repertoires in COVID-19. Overall study context: Samples of COVID-19 (acute and convalescent) were obtained from the United States, Italy and Spain.

Original methodology: It was from reference gene primer amplification that nucleated cell counts were estimated. Generated by immunoSEQ multiplex PCR, the TCRdb table keeps only in-frame clones and is missing some. V and J calls and clone size follow that table, whereas D and trimming were derived from the DNA. The sample has under 300,000 clones, 80% to 85% seen once; the top ten hold approximately 1.5%. The ends were cut back, 4 bases at V and 7 bases at J, with 9 bases in the middle. Germline values: CDR1 MNHEY, CDR2 SVGEGT. CDR3 length: 12 amino acids. The rearrangement uses TRBV6-2 or TRBV6-3 and TRBJ2-3; unclear D gene. This TCR was recovered from a middle-aged woman who had recovered from COVID-19. The specimen was peripheral blood. This chain's CDR3 is CASSSRVHTQYF. CDR3 DNA: TGTGCCAGCAGTTCCCGGGTCCATACGCAGTATTTT.